This T cell receptor beta chain was sequenced in a study of cytotoxic CD8 clonotypes in ibrutinib-treated CLL. Background on the study: Partial response occurred in approximately 25 patients and complete response in 2; at median about 6 years, approximately 14 remained remitted and approximately 12 progressed. On average, around 89,000 productive rearrangements and over 250,000 productive templates per sample. General study findings and limits: Clonality measured at baseline exceeded age-matched healthy donors, tracking circulating CD8+ T-cell counts. Public clonotypes proved infrequent, and on treatment they shrank or remained steady.

Sequencing was performed with immunoSEQ multiplex PCR; in TCRdb, only in-frame clones are kept and a portion is missing. The sample has about 44,000 clones, 60% to 80% seen once. CDR3 size: 14 residues. Germline assignment: CDR1 MNHNY and CDR2 SVGAGI (reference sequence). Losses at the gene ends were 6 bases for V and 6 bases for J; bases not matched to a gene: 4. A note on this clone: What it binds is not known.

The receptor was isolated from a human donor with chronic lymphocytic leukemia. The sample was PBMCs, taken after 12 months of ibrutinib treatment. The V gene is TRBV6-6, the J gene TRBJ2-1, with 11 positions matching TRBD1. The CDR3 here is CASRTGTGGNEQFF. Written as DNA, the CDR3 is TGTGCCAGCAGGACCGGGACAGGGGGCAATGAGCAGTTCTTC.